The clone carrying this T cell receptor (beta chain) turned up a few times. Its specificity is unknown. It was by quantitative 5'-RACE with molecular barcodes that TCR beta libraries were made. TCRdb called the 5' RACE reads again in MiXCR, with one record for every CDR3 protein. This table has more than 250,000 distinct CDR3 sequences, 6.5% to 10% appearing once. This entry is derived from a study of CD8 T cells in ankylosing spondylitis. Overall study findings and caveats: A TCR beta motif of 8 or 9 highly homologous variants appeared characteristic of ankylosing spondylitis blood.

Germline V gives CDR1 SGHTS, CDR2 YDEGEE. The V gene lost 4 bases and the J gene lost 1 base, with 8 bases spanning the gap. The CDR3 extends over 13 amino acids. The source of this sequence is a male donor with ankylosing spondylitis. Sequencing was carried out using blood, either unsorted or a sorted T cell fraction (not recorded which). The chain links TRBV5-8 to TRBJ1-2; D possibly corresponds to TRBD1 (5 bases). This chain's CDR3 is CASSHRSNYGYTF. The CDR3 coding sequence is TGTGCCAGCAGCCACAGGAGTAACTATGGCTACACCTTC. Full variable domain (rest looked up from reference TRBV5-8 and TRBJ1-2): EAGVTQSPTHLIKTRGQQATLRCSPISGHTSVYWYQQALGLGLQFLLWYDEGEERNRGNFPPRFSGRQFPNYSSELNVNALELEDSALYLCASSHRSNYGYTFGSGTRLTVV.